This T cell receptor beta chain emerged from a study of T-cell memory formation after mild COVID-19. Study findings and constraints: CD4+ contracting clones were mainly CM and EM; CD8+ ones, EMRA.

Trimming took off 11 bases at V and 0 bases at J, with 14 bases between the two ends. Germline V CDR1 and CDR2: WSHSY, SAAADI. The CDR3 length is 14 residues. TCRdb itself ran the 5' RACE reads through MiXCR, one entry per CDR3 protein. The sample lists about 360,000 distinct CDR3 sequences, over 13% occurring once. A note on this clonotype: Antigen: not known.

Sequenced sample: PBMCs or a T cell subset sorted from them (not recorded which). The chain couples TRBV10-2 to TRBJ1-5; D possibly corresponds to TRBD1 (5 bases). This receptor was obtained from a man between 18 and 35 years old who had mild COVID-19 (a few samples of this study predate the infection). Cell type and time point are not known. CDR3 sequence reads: CAHRGVNSNQPQHF. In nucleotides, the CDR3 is TGCGCCCACCGGGGGGTAAATAGCAATCAGCCCCAGCATTTT.